The rows below give T cell receptor beta chains drawn from one sample of a study of T cell responses to AZD1222 COVID-19 vaccine. This table comes from immunoSEQ multiplex PCR, and its TCRdb copy is limited to in-frame clones, with some not included. The table shows about 130,000 clones, with more than 85% occurring only once. Source: peripheral blood, taken on day 0 of AZD1222 vaccination. The receptors stem from an adult in good health. The CDR3 runs from the conserved cysteine through the conserved F or W. D genes are given only for firm matches. Size is stated for part of the rows, as once, few or many counts, or as a class when the clone is expanded.

>TRBJ2-3|TRBV10-1|TRBD1|.
CASSVSAGGIDTQYF
TGCGCCAGCAGTGTATCGGCAGGGGGCATAGATACGCAGTATTTT
>TRBJ1-1|TRBV18|.|.
CASSPLAAEAFF
TGTGCCAGCTCACCACTCGCGGCTGAAGCTTTCTTT
>TRBJ2-3|TRBV9|.|.
CASSVGIVGYGPDTQYF
TGTGCCAGCAGCGTAGGAATAGTGGGGTATGGGCCAGATACGCAGTATTTT
>TRBJ1-5|TRBV2|.|once
CASGILTGSGGPQHF
TGTGCCAGCGGAATCCTCACAGGGTCAGGAGGACCCCAGCATTTT
>TRBJ2-1|TRBV5-1|.|.
CASRQGLNEQFF
TGCGCCAGCAGGCAGGGGCTCAATGAGCAGTTCTTC
>TRBJ1-2|TRBV5-1|.|.
CASSLGRSGRGGYTF
TGCGCCAGCAGCTTGGGGCGGTCAGGGCGCGGTGGCTACACCTTC
>TRBJ1-6|TRBV27|.|.
CASSLSITGNSPLHF
TGTGCCAGCAGTTTATCGATAACGGGAAATTCACCCCTCCACTTT
>TRBJ1-3|TRBV28|.|.
CASSLIRGAGNTIYF
TGTGCCAGCAGTTTGATCCGGGGCGCTGGAAACACCATATATTTT
>TRBJ1-1|TRBV6-5|TRBD1|.
CASSPGTAMNTEAFF
TGTGCCAGCAGTCCCGGGACAGCTATGAACACTGAAGCTTTCTTT
>TRBJ2-1|TRBV6-1|.|.
CASSEGGYNEQFF
TGTGCCAGCAGTGAAGGTGGATACAATGAGCAGTTCTTC
>TRBJ2-7|TRBV6-4|TRBD1|.
CASSDSWQGAYEQYF
TGTGCCAGCAGTGACTCCTGGCAGGGGGCCTACGAGCAGTACTTC
>TRBJ2-3|TRBV9|TRBD2|.
CASSLTSGSTDTQYF
TGTGCCAGCAGCTTGACTAGCGGAAGCACAGATACGCAGTATTTT
>TRBJ1-5|TRBV6-6|.|.
CASSRSRDPTDSNQPQHF
TGTGCCAGCAGCCGAAGTAGAGACCCAACCGATTCCAATCAGCCCCAGCATTTT
>TRBJ1-5|TRBV28|.|.
CASKRLRWQPQHF
TGTGCCAGCAAACGCCTTCGATGGCAGCCCCAGCATTTT
>TRBJ1-1|TRBV7-3|.|.
CASSLSPGNTEAFF
TGTGCCAGCAGCTTAAGTCCAGGGAACACTGAAGCTTTCTTT
>TRBJ1-5|TRBV4-1|.|.
CASSQFSANQPQHF
TGCGCCAGCAGCCAATTCTCAGCCAATCAGCCCCAGCATTTT
>TRBJ1-6|TRBV7-3|.|.
CASSSGTGNSPLHF
TGTGCCAGCAGCTCCGGGACGGGAAATTCACCCCTCCACTTT
>TRBJ1-1|TRBV11-2|TRBD1|few
CASSFGDRTNTEAFF
TGTGCCAGCAGCTTCGGGGACAGGACGAACACTGAAGCTTTCTTT
>TRBJ1-2|TRBV4-3|.|once
CASSHNLQIVGGYTF
TGCGCCAGCAGCCACAACTTACAGATCGTAGGCGGCTACACCTTC
>TRBJ2-1|TRBV19|TRBD2|.
CASSILLAGGRNEQFF
TGTGCCAGTAGTATCCTTCTAGCGGGAGGCAGGAATGAGCAGTTCTTC
>TRBJ2-7|TRBV6-6|TRBD2|once
CASSNLGLAGYEQYF
TGTGCCAGCAGTAACCTGGGACTAGCGGGCTACGAGCAGTACTTC
>TRBJ1-2|TRBV7-2|.|.
CASSVFTEEWYGYTF
TGTGCCAGCAGCGTGTTTACCGAGGAGTGGTATGGCTACACCTTC
>TRBJ2-7|TRBV6-5|.|.
CASSPSGTHPREQYF
TGTGCCAGCAGCCCCTCCGGGACTCACCCCCGCGAGCAGTACTTC
>TRBJ2-7|TRBV7-6|TRBD1|.
CASSLAGTGTYEQYF
TGTGCCAGCAGCTTAGCTGGGACAGGTACCTACGAGCAGTACTTC
>TRBJ2-1|TRBV5-5|TRBD2|.
CASSFVLGPLGTSGYNEQFF
TGTGCCAGCAGCTTTGTATTAGGGCCCCTTGGGACTAGCGGCTACAATGAGCAGTTCTTC
>TRBJ1-1|TRBV7-9|.|.
CASSSRRGNTEAFF
TGTGCCAGCAGCTCCCGAAGGGGCAACACTGAAGCTTTCTTT
>TRBJ1-6|TRBV4-1|.|.
CASSQDGVADNSPLHF
TGCGCCAGCAGCCAAGATGGTGTCGCTGATAATTCACCCCTCCACTTT
>TRBJ2-7|TRBV6-5|.|.
CASSISLNQQYF
TGTGCCAGCAGCATTAGTCTAAATCAGCAGTACTTC
>TRBJ1-1|TRBV28|TRBD1|.
CASSRGQGAVEAFF
TGTGCCAGCAGTCGCGGACAGGGGGCTGTTGAAGCTTTCTTT
>TRBJ2-2|TRBV3-1/TRBV3-2|.|.
CASSQAVRRDGTAGELFF
TGTGCCAGCAGCCAAGCAGTTCGCAGGGACGGTACCGCCGGGGAGCTGTTTTTT
>TRBJ1-2|TRBV6-5|TRBD1|.
CASRRTGEGGYTF
TGTGCCAGCAGAAGGACAGGGGAAGGCGGCTACACCTTC
>TRBJ1-2|TRBV6-5|TRBD1|.
CASSLEGQGAGYTF
TGTGCCAGCAGCCTGGAGGGGCAGGGGGCAGGCTACACCTTC
>TRBJ1-1|TRBV5-1|.|.
CASSLAGHTEAFF
TGCGCCAGCAGCTTGGCCGGACACACTGAAGCTTTCTTT
>TRBJ2-3|TRBV3-1/TRBV3-2|.|.
CASSQQGGDTQYF
TGTGCCAGCAGCCAGCAAGGCGGAGATACGCAGTATTTT
>TRBJ2-1|TRBV3-1/TRBV3-2|.|.
CASSQEYGTQQFF
TGTGCCAGCAGCCAAGAATATGGGACTCAGCAGTTCTTC
>TRBJ1-3|TRBV11-2|.|.
CASSFDRGNTIYF
TGTGCCAGCAGCTTCGACAGAGGAAACACCATATATTTT
>TRBJ2-5|TRBV7-2|.|.
CASSPQETQYF
TGTGCCAGCAGCCCCCAAGAGACCCAGTACTTC
>TRBJ2-7|TRBV9|TRBD2|once
CASSPTSRSSYEQYF
TGTGCCAGCAGCCCGACTAGCCGTAGCTCCTACGAGCAGTACTTC
>TRBJ1-1|TRBV27|.|.
CASSLSWGRTEAFF
TGTGCCAGCAGTTTATCGTGGGGGCGGACTGAAGCTTTCTTT
>TRBJ1-1|TRBV18|TRBD1|.
CASSGQGLMNTEAFF
TGTGCCAGCTCTGGACAGGGATTGATGAACACTGAAGCTTTCTTT
>TRBJ1-1|TRBV6-2/TRBV6-3|.|.
CASSYSGSVAAFF
TGTGCCAGCAGTTACTCAGGGTCGGTTGCGGCTTTCTTT
>TRBJ1-6|TRBV4-1|.|.
CASSPPGQLNSPLHF
TGCGCCAGCAGCCCGCCCGGACAGCTCAATTCACCCCTCCACTTT
>TRBJ2-7|TRBV29-1|TRBD1|.
CSVTLETGAYYEQYF
TGCAGCGTTACCCTTGAGACAGGGGCGTACTACGAGCAGTACTTC
>TRBJ1-6|TRBV28|.|.
CASSPQSYSYNSPLHF
TGTGCCAGCAGTCCCCAGAGCTACTCCTATAATTCACCCCTCCACTTT
>TRBJ2-3|TRBV6-2/TRBV6-3|TRBD2|.
CASSSGSLDTQYF
TGTGCCAGCAGTAGCGGGAGCTTAGATACGCAGTATTTT
>TRBJ1-1|TRBV19|.|.
CASRETGNTEAFF
TGTGCCAGTAGAGAAACAGGGAACACTGAAGCTTTCTTT
>TRBJ1-2|TRBV6-5|TRBD1|.
CASSSGTGGLERGYTF
TGTGCCAGCAGTTCCGGGACAGGGGGCCTAGAGCGGGGCTACACCTTC
>TRBJ1-4|TRBV3-1/TRBV3-2|.|.
CASSQGPHGRGLGEKLFF
TGTGCCAGCAGCCAAGGTCCTCATGGTCGGGGGCTCGGTGAAAAACTGTTTTTT